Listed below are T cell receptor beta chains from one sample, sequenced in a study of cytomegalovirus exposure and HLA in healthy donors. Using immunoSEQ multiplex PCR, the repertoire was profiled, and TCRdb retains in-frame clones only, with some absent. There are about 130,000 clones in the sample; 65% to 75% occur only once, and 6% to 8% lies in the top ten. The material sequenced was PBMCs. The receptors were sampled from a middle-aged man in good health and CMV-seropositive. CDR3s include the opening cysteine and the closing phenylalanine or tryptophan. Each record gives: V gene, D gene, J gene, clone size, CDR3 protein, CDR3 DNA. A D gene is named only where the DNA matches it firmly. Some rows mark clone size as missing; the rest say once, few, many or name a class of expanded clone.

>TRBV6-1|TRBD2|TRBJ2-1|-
CASSMGLAGWNEQFF
TGTGCCAGCAGTATGGGACTAGCGGGGTGGAATGAGCAGTTCTTC
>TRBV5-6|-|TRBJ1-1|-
CASSATGGTEAFF
TGTGCCAGCAGCGCGACGGGGGGCACTGAAGCTTTCTTT
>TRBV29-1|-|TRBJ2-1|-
CSVDLTRDNEQFF
TGCAGCGTTGATCTCACCCGAGACAATGAGCAGTTCTTC
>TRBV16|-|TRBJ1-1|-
CASSQSRVGQPPGNTEAFF
TGTGCCAGCAGCCAATCCCGGGTAGGACAGCCTCCAGGTAACACTGAAGCTTTCTTT
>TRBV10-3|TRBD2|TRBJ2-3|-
CAIKAGETDTQYF
TGTGCCATCAAAGCGGGAGAGACAGATACGCAGTATTTT
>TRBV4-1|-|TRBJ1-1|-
CASSQEGLGGREAFF
TGCGCCAGCAGCCAAGAGGGGCTTGGGGGCAGGGAAGCTTTCTTT
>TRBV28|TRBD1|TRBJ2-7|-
CASMLGTGSVEQYF
TGTGCCAGCATGCTCGGGACAGGGTCTGTTGAGCAGTACTTC
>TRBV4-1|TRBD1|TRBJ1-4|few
CASSLVTGTGQPTNEKLFF
TGCGCCAGCAGCCTTGTCACCGGGACAGGCCAACCAACTAATGAAAAACTGTTTTTT
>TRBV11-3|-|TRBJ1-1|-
CASSSRRGTEAFF
TGTGCCAGCAGCTCCAGGAGGGGCACTGAAGCTTTCTTT
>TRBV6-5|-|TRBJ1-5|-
CASSLDRNSNQPQHF
TGTGCCAGCAGCCTCGACAGGAATAGCAATCAGCCCCAGCATTTT
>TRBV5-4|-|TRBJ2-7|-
CASSLSFPGPQYEQYF
TGTGCCAGCAGCTTGTCCTTCCCAGGGCCCCAGTACGAGCAGTACTTC
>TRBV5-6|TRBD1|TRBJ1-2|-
CASSFGAGGAYGYTF
TGTGCCAGCAGCTTTGGGGCAGGGGGAGCCTATGGCTACACCTTC
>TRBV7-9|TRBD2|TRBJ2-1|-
CASSLVLAGANEQFF
TGTGCCAGCAGCTTAGTCCTAGCGGGCGCCAATGAGCAGTTCTTC